The rows below give T cell receptor beta chains drawn from one sample of a study of blood T cells in healthy people across ages. TCRdb re-derived calls from the 5' RACE reads in MiXCR, one entry per CDR3 protein. The data show 980,000 or so distinct CDR3 sequences, around 48% seen once. What was sequenced was blood. All receptors derive from a man aged 30 to 45 in good health. The CDR3 runs from the conserved cysteine through the conserved F or W. The order of the fields is CDR3 length, D gene, J gene, V gene, clone size, CDR3 protein, CDR3 DNA. D genes are given only for firm matches. The size field is filled for only some rows; it gives once, few, many or a size class.

>13|-|TRBJ2-2|TRBV7-2|few
CASSLEGRGELFF
TGTGCCAGCAGCTTAGAAGGAAGGGGGGAGCTGTTTTTT
>11|-|TRBJ1-2|TRBV20-1|few
CSAPGVTGYTF
TGCAGTGCTCCCGGGGTTACGGGCTACACCTTC
>13|-|TRBJ1-6|TRBV29-1|many
CSVVAGNNSPLHF
TGCAGCGTTGTAGCAGGGAATAATTCACCCCTCCACTTT
>16|-|TRBJ2-7|TRBV6-1|-
CASSEAGGAPVVEQYF
TGTGCCAGCAGTGAAGCGGGGGGGGCCCCCGTAGTCGAGCAGTACTTC
>14|-|TRBJ1-1|TRBV20-1|-
CSAQPGGSATEAFF
TGCAGTGCTCAACCCGGGGGCTCCGCCACTGAAGCTTTCTTT
>10|TRBD2|TRBJ2-5|TRBV27|-
CAAGGYSQYF
TGTGCCGCGGGGGGGTACTCCCAGTACTTC
>14|-|TRBJ2-7|TRBV14|few
CASSQLRGLNEQYF
TGTGCCAGCAGCCAGCTGAGGGGTTTGAACGAGCAGTACTTC
>14|-|TRBJ1-1|TRBV29-1|-
CSVFGGEMNTEAFF
TGCAGCGTCTTCGGCGGAGAAATGAACACTGAAGCTTTCTTT
>17|-|TRBJ2-3|TRBV3-1|-
CASSNIPASSVTDTQYF
TGTGCCAGCAGCAATATCCCCGCCAGTTCCGTAACAGATACGCAGTATTTT
>14|-|TRBJ2-5|TRBV5-6|-
CASSVQGTYNEQYF
TGTGCCAGCAGCGTGCAGGGGACGTACAATGAGCAGTACTTC
>12|-|TRBJ2-7|TRBV12-3/TRBV12-4|many
CASTKDNYEQYF
TGTGCCAGCACCAAGGACAACTACGAGCAGTACTTC
>13|TRBD1|TRBJ2-3|TRBV7-9|-
CASSWGQADTQYF
TGTGCCAGCAGCTGGGGACAGGCAGATACGCAGTATTTT
>12|TRBD1|TRBJ2-7|TRBV20-1|medium-sized
CSARRDRDEQYF
TGCAGTGCCAGGAGGGACAGGGACGAGCAGTACTTC
>16|-|TRBJ2-2|TRBV12-3/TRBV12-4|-
CASRPQGVEDTGELFF
TGTGCCAGCAGGCCTCAGGGAGTGGAGGACACCGGGGAGCTGTTTTTT
>16|TRBD1|TRBJ2-6|TRBV7-9|few
CASSPVRGPGANVLTF
TGTGCCAGCAGCCCGGTCAGGGGGCCTGGGGCCAACGTCCTGACTTTC
>14|-|TRBJ2-5|TRBV5-1|few
CASSLDSSWETQYF
TGCGCCAGCAGCTTGGACAGCTCTTGGGAGACCCAGTACTTC
>19|TRBD2|TRBJ2-1|TRBV11-2|-
CASSLDHLAGATKNNEQFF
TGTGCCAGCAGCTTAGATCACCTAGCGGGGGCCACCAAAAACAATGAGCAGTTCTTC
>15|TRBD1|TRBJ2-7|TRBV6-2/TRBV6-3|few
CASSGGQGVVNEQYF
TGTGCCAGCAGTGGCGGACAGGGCGTCGTTAACGAGCAGTACTTC
>14|-|TRBJ2-7|TRBV12-3/TRBV12-4|few
CASRQTGSPYEQYF
TGTGCCAGCAGGCAGACCGGGTCCCCCTACGAGCAGTACTTC
>13|-|TRBJ2-3|TRBV12-3/TRBV12-4|few
CASSLRSIDTQYF
TGTGCCAGCAGTTTACGGTCAATAGATACGCAGTATTTT
>16|-|TRBJ2-6|TRBV19|-
CASSNTMPSGANVLTF
TGTGCCAGTAGTAATACGATGCCTTCTGGGGCCAACGTCCTGACTTTC
>12|-|TRBJ1-5|TRBV12-3/TRBV12-4|-
CASSLNVEPQHF
TGTGCCAGCAGTCTCAACGTAGAGCCCCAGCATTTT
>15|-|TRBJ2-5|TRBV4-3|-
CASSQAYDRSNEQYF
TGCGCCAGCAGCCAAGCGTACGACCGATCCAATGAGCAGTACTTC
>14|TRBD2|TRBJ2-7|TRBV20-1|-
CSARLAGVTYEQYF
TGCAGTGCTCGGCTAGCGGGGGTTACCTACGAGCAGTACTTC
>12|-|TRBJ2-5|TRBV12-3/TRBV12-4|-
CASSPSPREQYF
TGTGCCAGCAGCCCCTCCCCGAGGGAGCAGTACTTC
>15|-|TRBJ2-3|TRBV7-3|-
CASSLAGIASDTQYF
TGTGCCAGCAGCTTAGCAGGAATAGCATCAGATACGCAGTATTTT
>14|-|TRBJ1-6|TRBV27|-
CASSFFQGASPLHF
TGTGCCAGCAGTTTTTTCCAGGGAGCGAGTCCTCTCCACTTT
>17|TRBD1|TRBJ1-5|TRBV12-3/TRBV12-4|-
CASRPYELGQGGKPQHF
TGTGCCAGCAGACCCTACGAATTGGGACAGGGCGGGAAGCCCCAGCATTTT
>15|-|TRBJ2-1|TRBV29-1|-
CSTYGVSYAGGEQFF
TGCAGCACATATGGTGTTTCCTATGCGGGTGGTGAGCAGTTCTTC
>14|TRBD2|TRBJ2-1|TRBV20-1|few
CSARSAGGLNEQFF
TGCAGTGCTAGAAGCGCGGGGGGGCTTAATGAGCAGTTCTTC
>17|-|TRBJ2-2|TRBV5-1|-
CASSLGPLAANTGELFF
TGCGCCAGCAGCTTAGGCCCTCTCGCGGCGAACACCGGGGAGCTGTTTTTT